Each of the 29 T cell receptor beta chains below was sequenced from the same sample in a study of T cell responses to AZD1222 COVID-19 vaccine (dated by TCRdb to the early 2020s). Sample time point, as interpreted from the label and publication: about 28 days (+/-7) after the second vaccine dose. The method behind the library was the immunoSEQ multiplex PCR assay. In TCRdb, the immuneACCESS table is reduced to in-frame sequences with V and J assigned. These tables do not hold every clone; where another copy was compared, an unresolved V gene accounts for under half, and the others remain unexplained. This sample lists about 120,000 clones; around 90% were detected once. Approximately 2.6% of the sample goes to the ten largest clones. This sample comprised peripheral blood, obtained 28 days after the second AZD1222 dose. Every receptor here comes from an adult who received the AZD1222 COVID-19 vaccine.

The J gene is TRBJ1-1, the V gene TRBV6-4; possible D gene TRBD1, 5 bases. The germline V and J ends were trimmed by 3 bases and 5 bases, with 13 bases remaining between them. The CDR3 is 14 amino acids. Germline V gives CDR1 MRHNA, CDR2 SNTAGT. Here the CDR3 reads CASSEVQGGTEAFF. The CDR3 nucleotides read TGTGCCAGCAGTGAGGTGCAGGGAGGAACTGAAGCTTTCTTT.

The chain couples TRBV25-1 to TRBJ1-3; 7 nucleotides agree with TRBD1. The CDR3 extends over 17 amino acids. Germline values: CDR1 MGHDK, CDR2 SYGVNS. V was clipped by 8 bases and J by 4 bases; unmatched bases: 17. CDR3 coding DNA: TGTGCCAGCGGGGAAGACAGGGATTTCTCTCGAGGAAACACCATATATTTT. It encodes CASGEDRDFSRGNTIYF. The whole variable domain, filled in from reference TRBV25-1 and TRBJ1-3, reads EADIYQTPRYLVIGTGKKITLECSQTMGHDKMYWYQQDPGMELHLIHYSYGVNSTEKGDLSSESTVSRIRTEHFPLTLESARPSHTSQYLCASGEDRDFSRGNTIYFGEGSWLTVV.

The chain is built from TRBV7-3 and TRBJ2-2, with 8 bases fitting TRBD2. J gave up 4 bases and V 5 bases, and 9 bases lay outside the gene matches. Germline values: CDR1 SGHTA, CDR2 FQGTGA. The length of the CDR3 is 16 residues. CDR3 amino acids: CASSPRGGEGTGELFF. CDR3 nucleotide sequence: TGTGCCAGCAGCCCCCGGGGGGGCGAGGGCACCGGGGAGCTGTTTTTT.

The V gene is TRBV7-3, the J gene TRBJ2-1; 14 bases align to TRBD2. There are 15 residues in the CDR3. The germline gives CDR1 SGHTA, CDR2 FQGTGA. V lost 2 bases to trimming and J lost 6 bases; unmatched junction nucleotides: 0. The CDR3 region has the DNA TGTGCCAGCAGCTTAGGGACTAGCGGGGGCAATGAGCAGTTCTTC. This gives the protein CASSLGTSGGNEQFF.

This chain links TRBV5-4 with TRBJ2-7, with 8 bases lining up with TRBD2. Germline CDR1 SGHNT, CDR2 YYREEE (reference sequence). The CDR3 totals 14 residues. Trimming took 5 bases from V and 2 from J; bases not matched to a gene: 6. The CDR3 spells CASSLTSAAYEQYF. The CDR3, as DNA: TGTGCCAGCAGTCTGACTAGCGCAGCCTACGAGCAGTACTTC.

This chain uses TRBV6-5 with TRBJ1-6, with D tentatively TRBD1 (5 bases). The CDR3 is made up of 16 amino acids. Per the germline V gene, CDR1 is MNHEY and CDR2 is SVGAGI. Trimming pared 0 bases from V and 5 bases from J, leaving 11 bases between. CDR3 protein: CASSYSRGVDNSPLHF. DNA for the CDR3: TGTGCCAGCAGTTACTCGAGGGGTGTCGATAATTCACCCCTCCACTTT.

This clone was detected once. The chain employs TRBV5-1 and TRBJ1-1, with TRBD1 matching 8 bases. This CDR3 contains 16 residues. Germline V gene data show CDR1 as SGHRS and CDR2 as YFSETQ. Trimming took 4 bases from V and 1 from J; bases not matched to a gene: 9. In nucleotides, the CDR3 is TGCGCCAGCAGCCCCCTGACAGGGGATTCGAACACTGAAGCTTTCTTT. Its translation: CASSPLTGDSNTEAFF.

The rearrangement uses TRBV2 and TRBJ1-5, with D perhaps TRBD1 (5 bases). The V gene's germline CDR1 is SNHLY and CDR2 FYNNEI. The CDR3 is 15 amino acids. Trimming removed 5 bases at V and 7 bases at J, with 18 bases between. This CDR3 reads CASSTYRSSGQPQHF. In nucleotides, the CDR3 is TGTGCCAGCAGTACCTACAGGTCCTCAGGGCAGCCCCAGCATTTT.

The chain employs TRBV3-1 (or the pseudogene TRBV3-2) and TRBJ1-6; no clear D. Germline V CDR1 and CDR2: LGHDT, YNNKEL (reference sequence). The CDR3 sequence is 13 residues long. The germline V and J ends were trimmed by 1 base and 7 bases, with 5 bases remaining between them. CDR3 amino acids: CASSQAVNSPLHF. The CDR3 region has the DNA TGTGCCAGCAGCCAAGCCGTGAATTCACCCCTCCACTTT.

The chain is built from TRBV9 and TRBJ1-3; the D gene is possibly TRBD1 (5 bases). The CDR3 totals 17 residues. Trimming left V 0 bases short and J 4 bases short, with 17 bases between. Per germline, CDR1 SGDLS and CDR2 YYNGEE. The CDR3 protein is CASSVGLVGGSGNTIYF. The CDR3 bases are TGTGCCAGCAGCGTAGGCTTAGTCGGGGGGTCCGGAAACACCATATATTTT.

The chain recombines TRBV24-1 with TRBJ1-2; D remains unclear. Germline CDR1 is KGHDR and CDR2 is SFDVKD. The ends were cut back, 4 bases at V and 2 bases at J, with 10 bases in the middle. The CDR3 is made up of 14 amino acids. The DNA of the CDR3 is TGTGCCACCAGTGAACCGGGTGTCAACTATGGCTACACCTTC. It is translated as CATSEPGVNYGYTF.

This sequence joins TRBV5-8 and TRBJ1-1, with unresolved D. This CDR3 spans 13 amino acids. Germline V gives CDR1 SGHTS, CDR2 YDEGEE. Trimming left V 5 bases short and J 1 base short, with 9 bases between. In nucleotides, the CDR3 is TGTGCCAGCAGGCCCCGTGGGAACACTGAAGCTTTCTTT. Its protein is CASRPRGNTEAFF.

This clone was observed a few times. The gene calls are TRBV24-1 and TRBJ1-5; 7 bases are a match to TRBD1. The ends lost 0 bases at V and 4 bases at J; junction bases unmatched: 5. The CDR3 runs to 16 residues. From germline, CDR1 is KGHDR and CDR2 SFDVKD. CDR3 protein: CATSDLPPTGNQPQHF. DNA for the CDR3: TGTGCCACCAGTGATTTGCCCCCGACAGGGAATCAGCCCCAGCATTTT.

The chain links TRBV9 to TRBJ1-2, with D possibly TRBD1 on 6 matching bases. V lost 3 bases and J 3 bases, leaving 9 bases between the germline ends. From germline, CDR1 is SGDLS and CDR2 YYNGEE. The CDR3 is 13 residues long. CDR3 bases: TGTGCCAGCAGCGCCGGACAGTACTATGGCTACACCTTC. Protein: CASSAGQYYGYTF.

This chain joins TRBV28 and TRBJ1-4; 8 bases are a match to TRBD1. V was clipped by 2 bases and J by 3 bases; unmatched bases: 8. Germline loops: CDR1 MDHEN, CDR2 SYDVKM. The CDR3 runs 17 residues. The CDR3 loop reads CASSLPGTGSPNEKLFF. DNA of the CDR3: TGTGCCAGCAGTTTACCCGGGACAGGTAGTCCTAATGAAAAACTGTTTTTT.

There are a few counts of this clone. The genes are TRBV7-6 and TRBJ2-1; TRBD1 is a possible D gene (6 bases). The CDR3 is made up of 15 amino acids. Germline CDR1 SGHVS, CDR2 FNYEAQ. Trimming pared 2 bases from V and 8 bases from J, leaving 16 bases between. The CDR3 loop is CASSLHQGEGDEQFF. CDR3 DNA: TGTGCCAGCAGCTTACACCAGGGAGAGGGGGATGAGCAGTTCTTC.

This chain joins TRBV7-2 and TRBJ1-4, with unresolved D. The germline V and J ends were trimmed by 1 base and 8 bases, with 11 bases remaining between them. CDR1 is SGHTA, CDR2 FQGNSA, per germline. CDR3 length: 14 residues. Here the CDR3 reads CASSLGRLGEKLFF. The DNA of the CDR3 is TGTGCCAGCAGCTTAGGTAGACTAGGGGAAAAACTGTTTTTT.

V is TRBV6-1 and J is TRBJ1-2; D may be TRBD1 (5 bases). The length of the CDR3 is 16 residues. Trimming left V 0 bases short and J 4 bases short, with 15 bases between. Germline assignment: CDR1 MNHNS and CDR2 SASEGT. CDR3 residues: CASSEAAWPGSYGYTF. CDR3 DNA: TGTGCCAGCAGTGAAGCCGCCTGGCCAGGGTCCTATGGCTACACCTTC.

The chain couples TRBV7-9 to TRBJ2-5; 9 positions agree with TRBD1. This CDR3 has 14 residues. CDR1 and CDR2 from the germline V gene are SEHNR and FQNEAQ (reference sequence). V was pared by 5 bases and J by 5 bases, with 6 bases of the junction left unmatched. CDR3 bases: TGTGCCAGCAGCCGTACAGGGGGCGGGGAGACCCAGTACTTC. Its protein product is CASSRTGGGETQYF. Full variable domain (rest looked up from reference TRBV7-9 and TRBJ2-5): DTGVSQNPRHKITKRGQNVTFRCDPISEHNRLYWYRQTLGQGPEFLTYFQNEAQLEKSRLLSDRFSAERPKGSFSTLEIQRTEQGDSAMYLCASSRTGGGETQYFGPGTRLLVL.

The genes are TRBV3-1 (or the pseudogene TRBV3-2) and TRBJ1-5; D possibly corresponds to TRBD1 (5 bases). The CDR3 consists of 15 residues. CDR1 is LGHDT and CDR2 is YNNKEL in the germline V gene (reference sequence). V was cut by 1 base and J by 7 bases, with 14 bases left in between. The CDR3, as DNA: TGTGCCAGCAGCCAAGCTCAAGGGGCGGGACAGCCCCAGCATTTT. It codes for CASSQAQGAGQPQHF.

The CDR3 is CATSGTGSTEAFF. The DNA of the CDR3 is TGTGCCACCTCCGGGACAGGTTCCACTGAAGCTTTCTTT. The chain recombines TRBV19 with TRBJ1-1; 8 bases are shared with TRBD1. The length of the CDR3 is 13 residues. Germline values: CDR1 LNHDA, CDR2 SQIVND (reference sequence). V was pared by 10 bases and J by 4 bases, with 8 bases of the junction left unmatched.

The chain recombines TRBV5-1 with TRBJ2-2; D is unclear. Germline V gene data show CDR1 as SGHRS and CDR2 as YFSETQ. V was clipped by 6 bases and J by 0 bases, with 9 bases between them. The CDR3 runs to 14 residues. As DNA, the CDR3 is TGCGCCAGCAACCTGAAGTCGAACACCGGGGAGCTGTTTTTT. It specifies CASNLKSNTGELFF. The variable domain in full, completed from reference TRBV5-1 and TRBJ2-2, reads KAGVTQTPRYLIKTRGQQVTLSCSPISGHRSVSWYQQTPGQGLQFLFEYFSETQRNKGNFPGRFSGRQFSNSRSEMNVSTLELGDSALYLCASNLKSNTGELFFGEGSRLTVL.

The V gene is TRBV3-1 (or the pseudogene TRBV3-2), the J gene TRBJ1-2; 9 bases align to TRBD1. CDR1 and CDR2 from the germline V gene are LGHDT and YNNKEL (reference sequence). V lost 3 bases and J lost 8; bases outside the gene matches: 13. This CDR3 has 16 amino acids. This chain's CDR3 is CASSQQSRDREQGYTF. For the CDR3, the DNA is TGTGCCAGCAGCCAGCAGTCCCGGGACAGGGAACAGGGCTACACCTTC.

This clone was counted only a few times. This specimen includes other DNA sequences encoding the same CDR3. The chain uses TRBV5-1 and TRBJ1-5, with TRBD1 matching 7 bases. With 3 bases clipped from V and 5 bases from J, the junction kept 5 bases outside the gene matches. In germline, CDR1 is SGHRS, CDR2 YFSETQ. This CDR3 is 14 amino acids long. CDR3 sequence reads: CASSSGQEDQPQHF. CDR3 coding DNA: TGCGCCAGCAGCTCCGGACAGGAGGATCAGCCCCAGCATTTT.

The V gene is TRBV5-5, the J gene TRBJ1-3; D gene ambiguous. V gave up 4 bases and J gave up 8 bases, with 13 bases separating them. The CDR3 consists of 13 residues. CDR1 SGHKS and CDR2 YYEKEE come from the germline V gene (reference sequence). The CDR3: CASSVTVGDTIYF. The CDR3 nucleotides are TGTGCCAGCAGCGTGACTGTTGGTGACACCATATATTTT.

The rearrangement links TRBV3-1 (or the pseudogene TRBV3-2) to TRBJ1-3; possibly TRBD1 for D (5 bases). The V end lost 4 bases, the J end lost 0 bases, and 13 bases lay between the germline ends. Germline assignment: CDR1 LGHDT and CDR2 YNNKEL (reference sequence). This CDR3 has 16 amino acids. CDR3 in amino acids: CASSLRVPTSGNTIYF. The CDR3 nucleotides are TGTGCCAGCAGCCTCAGGGTTCCCACCTCTGGAAACACCATATATTTT.

This sequence joins TRBV5-1 and TRBJ2-5; 10 bases align to TRBD1. The V segment lost 3 bases and the J segment 3 bases; nucleotides outside the gene matches: 11. The CDR3 is 17 residues long. Germline CDR1 and CDR2: SGHRS and YFSETQ. CDR3 in DNA: TGCGCCAGCAGCTCTGGACAGGGGGGGAATGATAAAGAGACCCAGTACTTC. Translating gives CASSSGQGGNDKETQYF.

V gene TRBV28 combines with J gene TRBJ1-2; 7 bases map to TRBD1. This CDR3 is built from 17 residues. Unmatched junction bases numbered 15, after V lost 5 bases and J lost 3 bases. Germline V gives CDR1 MDHEN, CDR2 SYDVKM. The CDR3 DNA reads as TGTGCCAGCAGTGGAGGGGGCGCGAGTGGGTGGTACTATGGCTACACCTTC. Protein: CASSGGGASGWYYGYTF.

This sequence joins TRBV7-8 and TRBJ2-5, with TRBD1 matching 8 bases. The CDR3 is made up of 15 amino acids. The J segment lost 7 bases and the V segment lost 2 bases, leaving 9 bases of the junction unmatched. Per the germline V gene, CDR1 is SGHVS and CDR2 is FQNEAQ. CDR3 amino acids: CASSLQTGGLGTQYF. The CDR3 nucleotides read TGTGCCAGCAGCTTACAAACAGGGGGATTGGGGACCCAGTACTTC.